Listed below are T cell receptor beta chains from one sample, sequenced in a study of cytomegalovirus exposure and HLA in healthy donors. Libraries were prepared by immunoSEQ multiplex PCR; TCRdb keeps only in-frame clonotypes and omits some of them. The table shows roughly 120,000 clones, with over 60% occurring only once. Sequenced material: PBMCs. These receptors all come from a human donor in good health. Each CDR3 is given with its conserved first and last residue. A D gene is named only where the DNA matches it firmly. The size of a clone is reported for some rows only, either as once, few or many, or as a class for expanded clones.

TRBD2 TRBJ2-7 TRBV6-6 15 NA TGTGCCAGCACCTTAGCGGGGGGCCTCTCCTACGAGCAGTACTTC CASTLAGGLSYEQYF
NA TRBJ1-5 TRBV25-1 13 NA TGTGCCAGCAGTGGTTATAGCAATCAGCCCCAGCATTTT CASSGYSNQPQHF
TRBD2 TRBJ2-5 TRBV10-3 14 NA TGTGCCATCATGGAAGGGCGGGGGACAGAGACCCAGTACTTC CAIMEGRGTETQYF
NA TRBJ2-5 TRBV19 12 NA TGTGCCACGGGGGAGCACCGCGGGGAGCAGTACTTC CATGEHRGEQYF
NA TRBJ1-1 TRBV5-1 12 NA TGCGCCAGCCGGGGGGGCTACACTGAAGCTTTCTTT CASRGGYTEAFF
TRBD1 TRBJ2-2 TRBV7-6 15 NA TGTGCCAGCAGCCCGGGGGACAGGGTGACCGGGGAGCTGTTTTTT CASSPGDRVTGELFF
NA TRBJ1-5 TRBV7-6 16 NA TGTGCCAGCAGCCCCCACGTTTGGGAGGGGAATCAGCCCCAGCATTTT CASSPHVWEGNQPQHF
TRBD1 TRBJ2-7 TRBV11-2 16 NA TGTGCCAGCAGCAACATCCCCGGGACAGGGACCTACGAGCAGTACTTC CASSNIPGTGTYEQYF
NA TRBJ1-1 TRBV4-1 13 few TGCGCCAGCAGTCAAATTACTACTACTGAAGCTTTCTTT CASSQITTTEAFF
NA TRBJ2-5 TRBV6-5 13 NA TGTGCCAGCAGTTACGCGGGGACGGGGGAGCAGTACTTC CASSYAGTGEQYF
NA TRBJ2-5 TRBV27 12 NA TGTGCCAGCAGTCCAAACCAAGAGACCCAGTACTTC CASSPNQETQYF
NA TRBJ2-3 TRBV5-4 13 once TGTGCCAGCAGCCCGTCCGGGGCAGATACGCAGTATTTT CASSPSGADTQYF
TRBD2 TRBJ2-1 TRBV18 14 NA TGTGCCAGCTCCCCGACTAGCGGTTACAATGAGCAGTTCTTC CASSPTSGYNEQFF
NA TRBJ2-1 TRBV6-4 13 NA TGTGCCAGCAGTGATGTTGGTAGGGGCGAGCAGTTCTTC CASSDVGRGEQFF
TRBD2 TRBJ2-5 TRBV9 17 NA TGTGCCAGCAGCACCGGGACTAGCGGGGGGGGAGGGGAGACCCAGTACTTC CASSTGTSGGGGETQYF
TRBD1 TRBJ2-3 TRBV15 14 NA TGTGCCACCAGCAGCCACAGGGGGGCAGATACGCAGTATTTT CATSSHRGADTQYF
NA TRBJ1-5 TRBV5-4 15 NA TGTGCCAGCAGCTTCGGGGGATATGGCAATCAGCCCCAGCATTTT CASSFGGYGNQPQHF
NA TRBJ2-5 TRBV5-4 16 NA TGTGCCAGCAGCCAACCTCAAGGCGGAGTTCAAGAGACCCAGTACTTC CASSQPQGGVQETQYF
NA TRBJ2-7 TRBV5-1 13 NA TGCGCCAGCAGCTGGGGCGACAGCTACGAGCAGTACTTC CASSWGDSYEQYF
TRBD2 TRBJ2-7 TRBV7-9 16 NA TGTGCCAGCAGCCTTCCCCGGGGGGGAGGAACCTACGAGCAGTACTTC CASSLPRGGGTYEQYF
TRBD1 TRBJ2-5 TRBV2 13 NA TGTGCCAGCAGGGGAGGACAGGGTGAGACCCAGTACTTC CASRGGQGETQYF
NA TRBJ1-5 TRBV27 14 NA TGTGCCAGCAGTTTATCGGGGGGAAATCAGCCCCAGCATTTT CASSLSGGNQPQHF
NA TRBJ1-6 TRBV21-1 21 NA TGTGCCAGCAGCAAATGGGTCTGTGGGGACAGGGACCCGACCTATAATTCACCCCTCCACTTT CASSKWVCGDRDPTYNSPLHF
NA TRBJ2-7 TRBV6-6 15 NA TGTGCCAGCAGCGACCGCAACCGAGGGAATTCCGAGCAGTACTTC CASSDRNRGNSEQYF
TRBD1 TRBJ2-7 TRBV25-1 16 NA TGTGCCAGCAGTTTCCACCCTTCGAAGGGACAGGGTAAGCAGTACTTC CASSFHPSKGQGKQYF
TRBD1 TRBJ1-1 TRBV6-5 16 NA TGTGCCAGCAGTTCCCTAAGGGACAGGACAACTACGGGGGCTTTCTTT CASSSLRDRTTTGAFF
TRBD1 TRBJ1-4 TRBV19 14 few TGTGCCGCCTCACCCGGACAGGGACGCGAAAAACTGTTTTTT CAASPGQGREKLFF
TRBD2 TRBJ2-5 TRBV5-1 16 NA TGCGCCAGCAGCCCCGGGACTAGCGGGGGGGCGGAGACCCAGTACTTC CASSPGTSGGAETQYF
NA TRBJ2-3 TRBV27 12 NA TGTGCCAGCAGTCCAGGGGGGGATACGCAGTATTTT CASSPGGDTQYF
TRBD2 TRBJ2-5 TRBV7-9 15 NA TGTGCCAGCAGCCTTGTGGGGGGGTCCCAAGAGACCCAGTACTTC CASSLVGGSQETQYF
TRBD2 TRBJ2-5 TRBV2 14 NA TGTGCCAGCAGGACACTAGCGGCGATGGGGACCCAGTACTTC CASRTLAAMGTQYF
NA TRBJ2-7 TRBV5-1 14 few TGCGCCAGCAGCTCCAGACAAACGAACTACGAGCAGTACTTC CASSSRQTNYEQYF
TRBD2 TRBJ2-7 TRBV5-1 15 NA TGCGCCAGCATGGGTCCGGAGCGGGGGACCTACGAGCAGTACTTC CASMGPERGTYEQYF
NA TRBJ1-2 TRBV6-1 15 NA TGTGCCAGCAGTGAACTTTTCGACAGCTTAGGCGGCTACACCTTC CASSELFDSLGGYTF
TRBD1 TRBJ1-1 TRBV7-6 14 few TGTGCCAGCAGCTCTGGGGGCCCGGACAGGCCCGCTTTCTTT CASSSGGPDRPAFF
NA TRBJ2-7 TRBV5-1 18 NA TGCGCCAGCAGCCCCGACCTGAAGACAGGTTTATTAACCTACGAGCAGTACTTC CASSPDLKTGLLTYEQYF